One sample yielded the 17 T cell receptor beta chains listed below, sequenced in a study of cytomegalovirus exposure and HLA in healthy donors. PCR primers comprised 60 Vbeta and 13 Jbeta primers. Only in-frame clones appear in the TCRdb table, and some are missing; sequencing was by immunoSEQ multiplex PCR. This sample has about 160,000 clones, with 70% to 85% found just once. The specimen sequenced was PBMCs. The source is a man aged 40-50 years in good health and CMV-seronegative.

This chain joins TRBV5-4 and TRBJ2-7, with a possible D match to TRBD1 (5 bases). The ends were cut back, 1 base at V and 3 bases at J, with 20 bases in the middle. Germline V gene sequence: CDR1 SGHNT, CDR2 YYREEE (reference sequence). This CDR3 is 17 amino acids long. CDR3 bases: TGTGCCAGCAGCTTGAAATCCGGACATTGGGCCCTCTACGAGCAGTACTTC. Translation: CASSLKSGHWALYEQYF.

The V call is TRBV27, the J call TRBJ2-7; 13 bases align to TRBD2. Trimming took 5 bases from V and 7 from J; bases not matched to a gene: 17. Germline loops: CDR1 MNHEY, CDR2 SMNVEV (reference sequence). This CDR3 contains 18 residues. The CDR3 coding sequence is TGTGCCAGCAGTCCCCTGCCAGCACCGGGACTAGCGGGAAGGGAGCAGTACTTC. The encoded protein is CASSPLPAPGLAGREQYF.

The V call is TRBV7-2, the J call TRBJ2-2, with D uncertain. From germline, CDR1 is SGHTA and CDR2 FQGNSA. The V gene lost 2 bases and the J gene lost 6 bases, with 13 bases spanning the gap. The CDR3 has 15 residues. CDR3 region: CASSLTGEVPGELFF. The CDR3 nucleotides are TGTGCCAGCAGCTTAACCGGAGAGGTACCCGGGGAGCTGTTTTTT.

This chain links TRBV2 with TRBJ2-7, with TRBD2 matching over 12 bases. CDR3 size: 16 residues. The germline V gene has CDR1 SNHLY and CDR2 FYNNEI. V dropped 7 bases and J dropped 2; count of bases not matched to a gene: 9. CDR3 in amino acids: CASIHRLAGDTYEQYF. CDR3 sequence (DNA): TGTGCCAGCATCCACCGACTAGCGGGGGATACCTACGAGCAGTACTTC.

This chain uses TRBV11-2 with TRBJ1-5, with D perhaps matching TRBD1 (6 bases). The CDR3 is 12 residues long. CDR1 is SGHAT, CDR2 FQNNGV, per germline. Trimming shortened V by 6 bases and J by 8 bases, and 11 bases separated the two germline ends. CDR3 loop: CASRQGSEPQHF. The CDR3 DNA reads as TGTGCCAGCAGGCAGGGGTCCGAGCCCCAGCATTTT.

The chain is built from TRBV29-1 and TRBJ1-1; 8 bases map to TRBD1. The CDR3 length is 13 residues. Unmatched junction bases numbered 5, after V lost 8 bases and J lost 0 bases. Germline values: CDR1 SQVTM, CDR2 ANQGSEA. The CDR3 protein is CSLQGALNTEAFF. DNA for the CDR3: TGCAGCCTCCAGGGGGCTCTGAACACTGAAGCTTTCTTT.

For this clone: Relative to the germline gene, one junction end is altered; a read error may explain this. This sequence joins TRBV7-2 and TRBJ2-6; TRBD1 might be the D (5 bases). Germline CDR1 reads SGHTA; CDR2 reads FQGNSA. The CDR3 covers 16 residues. For the CDR3, the DNA is TGTGCCAGCAGCTTAGAAGGCGCCTCTGGGGCCAACGGCCTGACTTTC. Its translation: CASSLEGASGANGLTF. Full variable domain (outside the CDR3, taken from reference TRBV7-2 and TRBJ2-6): GAGVSQSPSNKVTEKGKDVELRCDPISGHTALYWYRQSLGQGLEFLIYFQGNSAPDKSGLPSDRFSAERTGGSVSTLTIQRTQQEDSAVYLCASSLEGASGANGLTFGAGSRLTVL.

V is TRBV27 and J is TRBJ1-4; 8 bases are shared with TRBD1. In germline, CDR1 is MNHEY, CDR2 SMNVEV (reference sequence). V lost 3 bases to trimming and J lost 8 bases; unmatched junction nucleotides: 5. The CDR3 is 14 amino acids. The CDR3 DNA follows: TGTGCCAGCAGTTTCCGACAGGGGAGAGAAAAACTGTTTTTT. Its protein product is CASSFRQGREKLFF.

The J gene is TRBJ1-5, the V gene TRBV2, with TRBD1 matching over 7 bases. Trimming took 5 bases from V and 4 from J; bases not matched to a gene: 5. CDR3 size: 14 residues. Germline-derived CDR1 and CDR2 are SNHLY and FYNNEI. The CDR3 region has the DNA TGTGCCAGCAGTCCAGAGACAGGGAATCAGCCCCAGCATTTT. This codes for CASSPETGNQPQHF.

In regard to this clone: This CDR3 fails to terminate in the conserved phenylalanine or tryptophan, so it likely reflects a read error. V usage is TRBV5-1 and J usage is TRBJ1-2; the D is unclear. V was clipped by 5 bases and J by 8 bases, with 10 bases between them. Per germline, CDR1 SGHRS and CDR2 YFSETQ. The CDR3 extends over 11 amino acids. The CDR3 nucleotides read TGCGCCAGCAGGGATGCCAGCGGCTACACCTGC. Translated, it gives CASRDASGYTC.

The rearrangement joins TRBV10-3 to TRBJ1-4; a possible D gene is TRBD1 (6 bases). V lost 11 bases, J lost 5 bases, and 15 bases lay in between. Germline CDR1 reads ENHRY; CDR2 reads SYGVKD. CDR3 size: 13 residues. For the CDR3, the DNA is TGTGCCGCAAGGACAGATGGGAATGAAAAACTGTTTTTT. Its translation is CAARTDGNEKLFF.

The CDR3 is CASSITLAGGREQYF. In DNA, the CDR3 is TGTGCCAGTAGTATTACTCTAGCGGGAGGTCGGGAGCAGTACTTC. This chain uses TRBV19 with TRBJ2-7, with TRBD2 identical over 11 bases. Germline V CDR1 and CDR2: LNHDA, SQIVND (reference sequence). The trim removed 3 bases at V and 7 bases at J, leaving 8 bases unmatched. The CDR3 is 15 residues long.

The chain couples TRBV9 to TRBJ2-4; unclear D gene. This CDR3 comprises 14 residues. Germline values: CDR1 SGDLS, CDR2 YYNGEE. V gave up 2 bases and J gave up 0 bases, with 6 bases separating them. The CDR3, as DNA: TGTGCCAGCAGCGTTGGAGTAGCCAAAAACATTCAGTACTTC. Translation: CASSVGVAKNIQYF.

The chain has TRBV18 and TRBJ2-6; D is perhaps TRBD1 (5 bases). The CDR3 sequence is 16 residues long. Trimming took off 3 bases at V and 0 bases at J, with 9 bases between the two ends. Per the germline V gene, CDR1 is KGHSH and CDR2 is LQKENI. The chain's CDR3 is CASSPGPSSGANVLTF. In DNA form, the CDR3 reads TGTGCCAGCTCACCGGGGCCCTCCTCTGGGGCCAACGTCCTGACTTTC.

The chain couples TRBV2 to TRBJ2-1, with TRBD2 matching over 9 bases. The CDR3 is 14 amino acids. Trimming at V came to 3 bases and at J to 8 bases, leaving 5 bases not matched to a gene. Germline V gives CDR1 SNHLY, CDR2 FYNNEI. For the CDR3, the DNA is TGTGCCAGCAGTGAGTCTAGCGGGAATGATGAGCAGTTCTTC. Translated, it gives CASSESSGNDEQFF.

The gene calls are TRBV27 and TRBJ1-4, with D perhaps TRBD1 (5 bases). This CDR3 contains 13 residues. V was trimmed by 2 bases and J by 8 bases, leaving 9 bases between them. From germline, CDR1 is MNHEY and CDR2 SMNVEV (reference sequence). The CDR3 coding sequence is TGTGCCAGCAGTTTACAGGGAGGGGAAAAACTGTTTTTT. Its protein is CASSLQGGEKLFF.

Note on this clone: Compared with germline, one end of the junction differs, possibly owing to a read error. Other DNA sequences from this sample encode an identical CDR3 as well. The chain has TRBV5-5 and TRBJ2-7; possible D gene TRBD2, 7 bases. CDR1 is SGHKS, CDR2 YYEKEE, per germline (reference sequence). The CDR3 sequence is 14 residues long. The CDR3 sequence: CASSLDRDYYEQYF. The CDR3 DNA reads TGTGCCAGCAGCTTGGACAGGGACTACTACGAGCAATACTTC.